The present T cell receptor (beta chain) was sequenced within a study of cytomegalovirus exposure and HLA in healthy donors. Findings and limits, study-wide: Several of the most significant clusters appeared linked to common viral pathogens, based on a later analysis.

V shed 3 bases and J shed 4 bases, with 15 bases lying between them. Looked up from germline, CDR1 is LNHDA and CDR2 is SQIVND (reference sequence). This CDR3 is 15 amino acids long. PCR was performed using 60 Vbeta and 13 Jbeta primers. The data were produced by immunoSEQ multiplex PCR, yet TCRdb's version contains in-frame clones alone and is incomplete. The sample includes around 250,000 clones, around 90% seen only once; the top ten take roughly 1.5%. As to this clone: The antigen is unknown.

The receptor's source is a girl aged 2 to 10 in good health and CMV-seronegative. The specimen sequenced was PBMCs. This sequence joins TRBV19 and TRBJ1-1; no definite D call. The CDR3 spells CASSIRPGIVTEAFF. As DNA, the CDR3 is TGTGCCAGTAGTATCCGCCCAGGTATAGTCACTGAAGCTTTCTTT.